This is a list of T cell receptor beta chains from one sample in a study of identical twins. TCRdb ran MiXCR on the 5' RACE reads and lists one entry per CDR3 protein. The sample holds about 200,000 distinct CDR3 sequences, approximately 9% seen once. The sequenced material came from memory (CD45RO+) T cells sorted from blood. The receptors shown here come from a woman aged 18-29 years in good health. The CDR3 runs from the conserved cysteine through the conserved F or W. The D gene is left open where the match is weak. Not every row has a clone size; where given, it reads once, few, many or a size class.

D: .
V: TRBV6-1
size: few
J: TRBJ1-5
CDR3: CASSKQDGLGQPQHF
DNA: TGTGCCAGCAGTAAACAGGACGGCCTTGGGCAGCCCCAGCATTTT

D: .
V: TRBV7-2
size: .
J: TRBJ2-3
CDR3: CASSLSTADTQYF
DNA: TGTGCCAGCAGCTTATCTACTGCAGATACGCAGTATTTT

D: .
V: TRBV6-4
size: .
J: TRBJ2-3
CDR3: CASSVDGLSDTQYF
DNA: TGTGCCAGCAGTGTTGACGGGTTATCAGATACGCAGTATTTT

D: .
V: TRBV5-5
size: few
J: TRBJ2-2
CDR3: CASSFLSPGELFF
DNA: TGTGCCAGCAGCTTTTTGAGTCCTGGGGAGCTGTTTTTT

D: TRBD2
V: TRBV20-1
size: .
J: TRBJ2-7
CDR3: CSARTLAGPYEQYF
DNA: TGCAGTGCTAGAACACTAGCGGGACCTTACGAGCAGTACTTC

D: .
V: TRBV5-6
size: .
J: TRBJ2-3
CDR3: CASSWGVGGLLADTQYF
DNA: TGTGCCAGCAGCTGGGGCGTCGGAGGCCTTCTGGCAGATACGCAGTATTTT

D: .
V: TRBV6-4
size: .
J: TRBJ2-3
CDR3: CASSDNGLGGPDTQYF
DNA: TGTGCCAGCAGTGACAACGGTCTCGGGGGCCCAGATACGCAGTATTTT

D: TRBD2
V: TRBV10-3
size: .
J: TRBJ2-1
CDR3: CAISTTSGGAVEQFF
DNA: TGTGCCATCAGTACGACTAGCGGGGGGGCCGTTGAGCAGTTCTTC

D: TRBD1
V: TRBV10-3
size: few
J: TRBJ2-2
CDR3: CAIAENRGLDTGELFF
DNA: TGTGCCATAGCGGAAAACAGGGGTCTCGACACCGGGGAGCTGTTTTTT

D: .
V: TRBV6-2/TRBV6-3
size: few
J: TRBJ2-7
CDR3: CASSYSNPILQYF
DNA: TGTGCCAGCAGTTACTCGAACCCCATCTTGCAGTACTTC

D: TRBD2
V: TRBV11-2
size: many
J: TRBJ2-3
CDR3: CASSLAGTDTQYF
DNA: TGTGCCAGCAGTTTAGCGGGTACAGATACGCAGTATTTT

D: TRBD1
V: TRBV6-1
size: .
J: TRBJ1-2
CDR3: CASSARQGPYGYTF
DNA: TGTGCCAGCAGTGCGCGACAGGGCCCCTATGGCTACACCTTC

D: TRBD2
V: TRBV12-3/TRBV12-4
size: few
J: TRBJ2-1
CDR3: CASSRNSGGARNEQFF
DNA: TGTGCCAGCAGTCGGAATAGCGGGGGGGCACGAAATGAGCAGTTCTTC

D: .
V: TRBV7-2
size: .
J: TRBJ2-3
CDR3: CASSLVGGGDTQYF
DNA: TGTGCCAGCAGCTTAGTCGGTGGCGGGGATACGCAGTATTTT

D: .
V: TRBV12-3/TRBV12-4
size: .
J: TRBJ2-7
CDR3: CASSYQGPYYEQYF
DNA: TGTGCCAGCAGTTACCAGGGGCCCTACTACGAGCAGTACTTC

D: .
V: TRBV3-1
size: .
J: TRBJ2-5
CDR3: CASSHALRDTQETQYF
DNA: TGTGCCAGCAGCCATGCCCTCCGGGACACTCAAGAGACCCAGTACTTC

D: .
V: TRBV3-1
size: many
J: TRBJ1-2
CDR3: CASSQEVRHGYTF
DNA: TGTGCCAGCAGCCAAGAAGTACGACATGGCTACACCTTC

D: TRBD1
V: TRBV7-9
size: few
J: TRBJ2-7
CDR3: CASSGGQGTYEQYF
DNA: TGTGCCAGCAGCGGGGGACAGGGCACCTACGAGCAGTACTTC

D: .
V: TRBV20-1
size: few
J: TRBJ2-5
CDR3: CSATRVETQYF
DNA: TGCAGTGCTACGCGGGTGGAGACCCAGTACTTC

D: TRBD1
V: TRBV3-1
size: .
J: TRBJ2-2
CDR3: CASSQETGARPISSNTGELFF
DNA: TGTGCCAGCAGCCAAGAGACAGGGGCGCGTCCAATTAGTTCGAACACCGGGGAGCTGTTTTTT

D: .
V: TRBV25-1
size: .
J: TRBJ1-3
CDR3: CASSGTGSGRNTIYF
DNA: TGTGCCAGCAGTGGCACAGGGAGTGGGCGAAACACCATATATTTT